This T cell receptor beta chain was sequenced in a study of blood T cell repertoires in COVID-19. Background on the study: Italy, Spain and the United States were the sources of the convalescent and acute COVID-19 samples.

The CDR3 extends over 16 amino acids. Germline V gene sequence: CDR1 LNHDA, CDR2 SQIVND (reference sequence). The V gene lost 7 bases and the J gene lost 0 bases, with 13 bases spanning the gap. Patients of the Seattle cohort, enrolled during active infection, were followed longitudinally. Sequenced by immunoSEQ multiplex PCR; TCRdb stores in-frame clones only, minus some. Here the sample spans under 400,000 clones, approximately 88% being singletons. This sequence was found in a woman in her twenties or thirties with COVID-19, enrolled during active disease. This chain connects TRBV19 to TRBJ1-6; TRBD1 might be the D (5 bases). Sequencing was carried out using peripheral blood. The CDR3, as DNA: TGTGCCAGTAACAGGAGGGCCCCCTCCTATAATTCACCCCTCCACTTT. Its protein is CASNRRAPSYNSPLHF.